The sequence of this T cell receptor (beta chain) was determined in a study of CD8 T cells in Susac syndrome. The CDR3 runs to 15 residues. The V segment lost 4 bases and the J segment 4 bases; nucleotides outside the gene matches: 10. CDR1 is SGDLS and CDR2 is YYNGEE in the germline V gene. Sequencing targeted TCR beta in T cells from blood (CD8+ and CD4+). Healthy donors matched for age and sex were used as controls. Random-hexamer reverse transcription was applied to about 0.45 to 1 ug RNA. An immunoSEQ multiplex PCR amplified TCR beta CDR3 over 54 Vbeta and 13 Jbeta. MiXCR, run by TCRdb on the immunoSEQ multiplex PCR reads, gives a single entry per CDR3 protein. The data contain roughly 120,000 distinct CDR3 sequences, about 95% of them singletons.

The TCR originated in a human donor in good health. The sequencing sample was made of CD4+ T cells from PBMCs. The rearrangement links TRBV9 to TRBJ2-5; 7 bases align to TRBD2. As DNA, the CDR3 is TGTGCCAGCAGCTTCTCACCGTCGGGGGGAGAGACCCAGTACTTC. It codes for CASSFSPSGGETQYF.